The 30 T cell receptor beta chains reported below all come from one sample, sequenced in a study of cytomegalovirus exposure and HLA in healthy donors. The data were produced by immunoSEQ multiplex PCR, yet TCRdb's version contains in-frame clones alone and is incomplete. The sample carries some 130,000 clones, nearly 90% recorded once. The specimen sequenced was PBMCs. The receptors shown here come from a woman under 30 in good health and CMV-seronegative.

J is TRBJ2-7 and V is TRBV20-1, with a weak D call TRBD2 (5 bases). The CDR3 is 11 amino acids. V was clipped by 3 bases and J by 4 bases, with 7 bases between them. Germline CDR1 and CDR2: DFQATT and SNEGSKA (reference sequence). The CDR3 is CSASPGYEQYF. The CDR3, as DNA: TGCAGTGCTAGTCCGGGATACGAGCAGTACTTC.

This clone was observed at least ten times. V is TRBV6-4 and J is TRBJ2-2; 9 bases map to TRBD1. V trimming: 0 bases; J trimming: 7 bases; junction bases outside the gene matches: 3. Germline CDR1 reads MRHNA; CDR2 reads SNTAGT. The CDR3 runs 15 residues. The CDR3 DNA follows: TGTGCCAGCAGTGACTCGGAGACAGGGGGCGGGGAGCTGTTTTTT. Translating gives CASSDSETGGGELFF.

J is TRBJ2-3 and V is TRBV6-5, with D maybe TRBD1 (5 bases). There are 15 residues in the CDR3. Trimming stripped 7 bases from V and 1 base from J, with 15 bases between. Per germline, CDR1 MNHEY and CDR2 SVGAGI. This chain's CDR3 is CASIGRQGGTDTQYF. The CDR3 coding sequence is TGTGCCAGCATTGGCCGGCAGGGTGGCACAGATACGCAGTATTTT.

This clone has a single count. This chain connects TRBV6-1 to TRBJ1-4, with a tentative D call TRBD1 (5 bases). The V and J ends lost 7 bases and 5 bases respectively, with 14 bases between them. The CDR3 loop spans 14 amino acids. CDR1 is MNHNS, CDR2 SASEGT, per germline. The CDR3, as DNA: TGTGCCAGCACTGACGGGGGGGGGAATGAAAAACTGTTTTTT. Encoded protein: CASTDGGGNEKLFF.

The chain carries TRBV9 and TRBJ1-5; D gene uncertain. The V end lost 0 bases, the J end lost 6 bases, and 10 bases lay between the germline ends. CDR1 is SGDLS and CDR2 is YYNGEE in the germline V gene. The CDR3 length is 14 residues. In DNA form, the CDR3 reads TGTGCCAGCAGCGTAGGTCCCTCCGGTCAGCCCCAGCATTTT. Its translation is CASSVGPSGQPQHF.

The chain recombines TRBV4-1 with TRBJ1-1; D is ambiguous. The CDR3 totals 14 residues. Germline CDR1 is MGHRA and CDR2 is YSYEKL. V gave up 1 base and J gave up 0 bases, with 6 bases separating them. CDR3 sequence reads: CASSQGQMNTEAFF. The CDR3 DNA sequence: TGCGCCAGCAGCCAAGGGCAGATGAACACTGAAGCTTTCTTT.

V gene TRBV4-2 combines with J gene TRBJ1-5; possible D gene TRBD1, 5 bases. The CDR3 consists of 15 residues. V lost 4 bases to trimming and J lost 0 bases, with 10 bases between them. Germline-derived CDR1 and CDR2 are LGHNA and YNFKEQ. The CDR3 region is CASSPGGDSNQPQHF. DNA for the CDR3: TGTGCCAGCAGCCCGGGGGGAGATAGCAATCAGCCCCAGCATTTT.

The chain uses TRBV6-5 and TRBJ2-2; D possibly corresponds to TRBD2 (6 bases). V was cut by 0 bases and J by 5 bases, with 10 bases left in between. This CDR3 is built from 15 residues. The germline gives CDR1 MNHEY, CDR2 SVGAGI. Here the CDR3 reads CASSYSTAGTGELFF. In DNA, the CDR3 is TGTGCCAGCAGTTACTCGACCGCGGGGACCGGGGAGCTGTTTTTT.

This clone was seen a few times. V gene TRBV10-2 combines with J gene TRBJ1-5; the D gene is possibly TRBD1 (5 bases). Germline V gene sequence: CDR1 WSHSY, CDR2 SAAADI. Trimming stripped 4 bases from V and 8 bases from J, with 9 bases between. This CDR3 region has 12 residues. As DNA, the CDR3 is TGCGCCAGCAGTGGACCCAGGGAGCCCCAGCATTTT. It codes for CASSGPREPQHF.

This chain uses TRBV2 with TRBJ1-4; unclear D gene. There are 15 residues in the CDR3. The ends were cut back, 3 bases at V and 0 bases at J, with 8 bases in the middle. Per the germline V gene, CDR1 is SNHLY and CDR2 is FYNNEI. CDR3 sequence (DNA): TGTGCCAGCAGTGAGGTAACAGCAACTAATGAAAAACTGTTTTTT. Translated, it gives CASSEVTATNEKLFF.

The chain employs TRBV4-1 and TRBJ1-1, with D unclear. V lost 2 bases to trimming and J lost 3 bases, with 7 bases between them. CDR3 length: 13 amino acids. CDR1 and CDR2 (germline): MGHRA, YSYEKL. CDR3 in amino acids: CASSQYGDTEAFF. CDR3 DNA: TGCGCCAGCAGCCAATACGGGGACACTGAAGCTTTCTTT.

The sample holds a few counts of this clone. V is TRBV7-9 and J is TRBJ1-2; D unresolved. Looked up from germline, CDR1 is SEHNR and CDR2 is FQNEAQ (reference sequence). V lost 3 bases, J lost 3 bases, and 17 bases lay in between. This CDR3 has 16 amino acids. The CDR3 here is CASSLNSREVDYGYTF. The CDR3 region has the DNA TGTGCCAGCAGCTTGAATAGTAGGGAGGTGGACTATGGCTACACCTTC. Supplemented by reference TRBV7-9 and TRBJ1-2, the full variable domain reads DTGVSQNPRHKITKRGQNVTFRCDPISEHNRLYWYRQTLGQGPEFLTYFQNEAQLEKSRLLSDRFSAERPKGSFSTLEIQRTEQGDSAMYLCASSLNSREVDYGYTFGSGTRLTVV.

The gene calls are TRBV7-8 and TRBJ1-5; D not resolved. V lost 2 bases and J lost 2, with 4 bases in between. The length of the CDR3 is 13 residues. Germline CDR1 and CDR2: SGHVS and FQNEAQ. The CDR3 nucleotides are TGTGCCAGCAGCTTACAGGGCAATCAGCCCCAGCATTTT. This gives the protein CASSLQGNQPQHF.

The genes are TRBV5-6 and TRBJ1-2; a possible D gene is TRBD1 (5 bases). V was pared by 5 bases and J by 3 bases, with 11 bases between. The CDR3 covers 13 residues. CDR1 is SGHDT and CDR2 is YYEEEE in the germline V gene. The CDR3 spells CASRGPGYYGYTF. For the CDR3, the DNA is TGTGCCAGCAGGGGGCCAGGCTACTATGGCTACACCTTC.

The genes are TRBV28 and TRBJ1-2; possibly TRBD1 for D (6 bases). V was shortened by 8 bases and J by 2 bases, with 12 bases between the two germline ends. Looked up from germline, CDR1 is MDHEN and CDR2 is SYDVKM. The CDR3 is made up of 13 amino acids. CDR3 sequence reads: CASREGGNYGYTF. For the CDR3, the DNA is TGTGCCAGCCGGGAGGGGGGGAACTATGGCTACACCTTC.

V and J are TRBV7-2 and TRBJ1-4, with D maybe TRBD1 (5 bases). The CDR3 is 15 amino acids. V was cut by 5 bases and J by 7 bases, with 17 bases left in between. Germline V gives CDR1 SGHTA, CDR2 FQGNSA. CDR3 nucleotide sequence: TGTGCCAGCAGCATAAACGGGGGGATTGGTGAAAAACTGTTTTTT. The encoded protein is CASSINGGIGEKLFF.

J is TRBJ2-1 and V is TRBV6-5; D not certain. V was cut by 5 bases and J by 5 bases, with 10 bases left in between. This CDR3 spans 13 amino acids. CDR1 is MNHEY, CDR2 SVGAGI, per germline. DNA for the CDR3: TGTGCCAGCAGTATTGGAGCTAACAATGAGCAGTTCTTC. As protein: CASSIGANNEQFF.

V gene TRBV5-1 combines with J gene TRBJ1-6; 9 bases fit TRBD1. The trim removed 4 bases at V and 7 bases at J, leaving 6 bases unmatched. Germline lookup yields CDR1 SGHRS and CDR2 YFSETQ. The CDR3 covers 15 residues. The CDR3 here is CASSETGTGNSPLHF. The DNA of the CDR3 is TGCGCCAGCAGCGAGACCGGGACAGGGAATTCACCCCTCCACTTT.

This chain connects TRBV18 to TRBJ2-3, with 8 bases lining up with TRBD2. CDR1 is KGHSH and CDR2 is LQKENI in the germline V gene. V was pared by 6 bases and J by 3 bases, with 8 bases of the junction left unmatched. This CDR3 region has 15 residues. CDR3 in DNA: TGTGCCAGCTCGCGAATTCGGGGGGGGACAGATACGCAGTATTTT. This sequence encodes CASSRIRGGTDTQYF. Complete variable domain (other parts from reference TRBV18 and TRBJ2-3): NAGVMQNPRHLVRRRGQEARLRCSPMKGHSHVYWYRQLPEEGLKFMVYLQKENIIDESGMPKERFSAEFPKEGPSILRIQQVVRGDSAAYFCASSRIRGGTDTQYFGPGTRLTVL.

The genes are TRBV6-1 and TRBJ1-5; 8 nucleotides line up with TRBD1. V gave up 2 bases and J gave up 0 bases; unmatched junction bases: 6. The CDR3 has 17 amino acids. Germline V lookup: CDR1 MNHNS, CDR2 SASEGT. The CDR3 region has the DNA TGTGCCAGCAGTGAAACCGGCAGGGGGCCTAGCAATCAGCCCCAGCATTTT. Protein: CASSETGRGPSNQPQHF.

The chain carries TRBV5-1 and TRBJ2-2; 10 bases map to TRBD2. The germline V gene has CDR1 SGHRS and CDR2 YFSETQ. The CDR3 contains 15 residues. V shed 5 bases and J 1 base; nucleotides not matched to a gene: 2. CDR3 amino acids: CASRLAGENTGELFF. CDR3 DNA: TGCGCCAGCAGGCTAGCGGGGGAGAACACCGGGGAGCTGTTTTTT.

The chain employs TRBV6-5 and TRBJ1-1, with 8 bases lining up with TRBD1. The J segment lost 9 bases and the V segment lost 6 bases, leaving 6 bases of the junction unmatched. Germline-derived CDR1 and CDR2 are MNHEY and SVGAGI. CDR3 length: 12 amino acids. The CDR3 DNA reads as TGTGCCAGCAGGCCGACAGGGGCTAAAGCTTTCTTT. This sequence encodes CASRPTGAKAFF.

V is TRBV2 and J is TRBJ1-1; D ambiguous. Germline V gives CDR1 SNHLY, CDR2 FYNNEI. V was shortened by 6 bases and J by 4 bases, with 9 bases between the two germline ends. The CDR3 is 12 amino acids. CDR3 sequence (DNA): TGTGCCAGCAGGTTTGAGAGCACTGAAGCTTTCTTT. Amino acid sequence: CASRFESTEAFF.

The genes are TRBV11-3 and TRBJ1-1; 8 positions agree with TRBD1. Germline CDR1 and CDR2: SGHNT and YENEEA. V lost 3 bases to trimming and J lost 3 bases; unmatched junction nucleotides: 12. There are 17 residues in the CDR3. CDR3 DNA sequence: TGTGCCAGCAGCTTTAAGGGAGCAGGGGGCCCGGACACTGAAGCTTTCTTT. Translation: CASSFKGAGGPDTEAFF.

The CDR3 region has the DNA TGTGCCAGCTCACCTCGACAGGGATATAATGAAAAACTGTTTTTT. It specifies CASSPRQGYNEKLFF. The chain joins TRBV18 to TRBJ1-4; 7 bases agree with TRBD1. This CDR3 is 15 amino acids long. J gave up 4 bases and V 3 bases, and 5 bases lay outside the gene matches. Germline V gene sequence: CDR1 KGHSH, CDR2 LQKENI. The variable domain in full, completed from reference TRBV18 and TRBJ1-4, reads NAGVMQNPRHLVRRRGQEARLRCSPMKGHSHVYWYRQLPEEGLKFMVYLQKENIIDESGMPKERFSAEFPKEGPSILRIQQVVRGDSAAYFCASSPRQGYNEKLFFGSGTQLSVL.

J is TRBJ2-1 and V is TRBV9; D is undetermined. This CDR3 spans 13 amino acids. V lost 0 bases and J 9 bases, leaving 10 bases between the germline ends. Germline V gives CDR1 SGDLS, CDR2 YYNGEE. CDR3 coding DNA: TGTGCCAGCAGCGTAGTGCTCGGTGGTGAGCAGTTCTTC. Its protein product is CASSVVLGGEQFF.

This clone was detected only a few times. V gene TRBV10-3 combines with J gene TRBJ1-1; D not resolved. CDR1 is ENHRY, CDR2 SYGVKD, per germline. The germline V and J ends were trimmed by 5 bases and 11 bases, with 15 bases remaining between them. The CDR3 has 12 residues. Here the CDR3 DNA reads TGTGCCATCAGTTCAGACGGCACTACGGCTTTCTTT. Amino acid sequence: CAISSDGTTAFF.

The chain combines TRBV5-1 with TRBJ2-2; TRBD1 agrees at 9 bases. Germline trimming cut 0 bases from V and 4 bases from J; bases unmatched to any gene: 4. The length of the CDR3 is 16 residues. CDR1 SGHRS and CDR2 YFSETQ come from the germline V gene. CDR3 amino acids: CASSLETGGATGELFF. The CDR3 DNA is TGCGCCAGCAGCTTGGAGACAGGGGGAGCCACCGGGGAGCTGTTTTTT. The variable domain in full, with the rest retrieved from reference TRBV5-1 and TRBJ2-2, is KAGVTQTPRYLIKTRGQQVTLSCSPISGHRSVSWYQQTPGQGLQFLFEYFSETQRNKGNFPGRFSGRQFSNSRSEMNVSTLELGDSALYLCASSLETGGATGELFFGEGSRLTVL.

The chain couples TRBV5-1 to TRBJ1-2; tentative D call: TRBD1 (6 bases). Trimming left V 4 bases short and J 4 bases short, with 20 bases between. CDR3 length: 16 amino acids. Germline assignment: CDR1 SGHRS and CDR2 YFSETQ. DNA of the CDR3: TGCGCCAGCAGCCAAGGACAGCTCGCATCCCTCTATGGCTACACCTTC. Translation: CASSQGQLASLYGYTF. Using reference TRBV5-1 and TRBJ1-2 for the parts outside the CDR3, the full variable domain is KAGVTQTPRYLIKTRGQQVTLSCSPISGHRSVSWYQQTPGQGLQFLFEYFSETQRNKGNFPGRFSGRQFSNSRSEMNVSTLELGDSALYLCASSQGQLASLYGYTFGSGTRLTVV.

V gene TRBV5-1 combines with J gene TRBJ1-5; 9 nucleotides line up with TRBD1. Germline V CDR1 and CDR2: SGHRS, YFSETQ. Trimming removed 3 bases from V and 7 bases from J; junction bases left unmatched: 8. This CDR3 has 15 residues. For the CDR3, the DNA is TGCGCCAGCAGCTCCAACGGGGACAGGGACCAGCCCCAGCATTTT. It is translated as CASSSNGDRDQPQHF.